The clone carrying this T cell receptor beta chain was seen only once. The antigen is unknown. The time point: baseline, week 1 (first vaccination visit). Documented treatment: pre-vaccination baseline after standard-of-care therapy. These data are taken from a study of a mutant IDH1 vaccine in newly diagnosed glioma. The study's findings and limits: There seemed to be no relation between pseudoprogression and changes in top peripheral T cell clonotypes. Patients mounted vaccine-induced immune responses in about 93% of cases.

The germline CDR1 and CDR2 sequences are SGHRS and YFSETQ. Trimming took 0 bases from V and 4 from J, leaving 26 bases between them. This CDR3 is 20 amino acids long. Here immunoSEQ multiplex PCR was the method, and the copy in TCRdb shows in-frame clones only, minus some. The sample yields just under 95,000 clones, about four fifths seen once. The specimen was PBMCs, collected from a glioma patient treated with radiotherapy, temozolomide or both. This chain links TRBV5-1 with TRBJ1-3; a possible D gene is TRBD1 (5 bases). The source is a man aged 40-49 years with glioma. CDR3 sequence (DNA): TGCGCCAGCAGCTTGGGGCTCCGGCGGGGCCCATCAACATCCGGAAACACCATATATTTT. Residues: CASSLGLRRGPSTSGNTIYF.